This T cell receptor (beta chain) was identified during a study of T-cell memory formation after mild COVID-19. Across the whole study: Across donors, TCR clusters were largely donor specific.

TCRalpha and TCRbeta libraries used 5'RACE with constant-segment primers and UMIs. In TCRdb, the 5' RACE reads were re-called with MiXCR into one record per CDR3 protein. The sample carries 450,000 to 650,000 distinct CDR3 sequences, around 21% recorded once. This clonotype was observed many times. Its antigen remains unknown. Study outcomes and limitations: A second wave expanding day 15 to 37 was CD4+-biased; contracting clones were balanced. Among CD4+ contracting clones, most were CM and EM, and CD8+ ones EMRA.

Losses at the gene ends were 6 bases for V and 0 bases for J; bases not matched to a gene: 8. The CDR3 has 15 amino acids. CDR1 is SEHNR, CDR2 FQNEAQ, per germline (reference sequence). Sequencing was done on a sample of PBMCs or a T cell subset sorted from them (not recorded which). The chain links TRBV7-9 to TRBJ2-7; 7 nucleotides line up with TRBD1. This clonotype was sampled from an adult woman who had mild COVID-19 (a few samples of this study predate the infection). Cell type and time point are not known. The CDR3 sequence: CASRYGTALSYEQYF. Written as DNA, the CDR3 is TGTGCCAGCAGATACGGGACAGCCCTCTCCTACGAGCAGTACTTC.